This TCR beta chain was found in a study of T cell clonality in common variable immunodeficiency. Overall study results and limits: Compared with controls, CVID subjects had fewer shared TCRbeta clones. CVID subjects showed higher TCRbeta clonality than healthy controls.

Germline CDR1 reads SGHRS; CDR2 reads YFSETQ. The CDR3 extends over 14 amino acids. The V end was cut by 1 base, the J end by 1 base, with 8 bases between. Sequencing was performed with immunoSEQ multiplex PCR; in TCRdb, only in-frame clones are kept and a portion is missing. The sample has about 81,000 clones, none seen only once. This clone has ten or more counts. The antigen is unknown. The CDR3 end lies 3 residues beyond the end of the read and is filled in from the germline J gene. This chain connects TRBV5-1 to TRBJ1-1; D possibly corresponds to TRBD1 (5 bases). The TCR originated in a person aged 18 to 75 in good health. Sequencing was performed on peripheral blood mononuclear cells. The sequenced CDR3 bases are TGCGCCAGCAGCTTGCAGGGTACGAACACTGAA. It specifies CASSLQGTNTE. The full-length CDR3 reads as CASSLQGTNTEAFF.